These T cell receptor beta chains were read from a single sample in a study of CD4 T cells in relation to SARS-CoV-2 and coronaviruses. These receptors have no known antigen. Assay: immunoSEQ multiplex PCR; the TCRdb copy retains only in-frame clones and omits some. There are about 40,000 clones in the sample; around 77% occur only once, and approximately 20% lies in the top ten. Material: memory CD4+ T cells from PBMCs, cultured in vitro. The source of these receptors is an adult with COVID-19. CDR3s leave out the opening cysteine and the closing phenylalanine or tryptophan. The order of the fields is CDR3 length, V gene, J gene, CDR3 protein.

cdr3_length: 13; v_call: TRBV7-2; j_call: TRBJ1-3; cdr3_aa: ASSLARSFGNTIY
cdr3_length: 13; v_call: TRBV9; j_call: TRBJ1-1; cdr3_aa: ASSAYRGQGTEAF
cdr3_length: 14; v_call: TRBV7-6; j_call: TRBJ2-7; cdr3_aa: ASSLAGTGFFYEQY
cdr3_length: 12; v_call: TRBV6-5; j_call: TRBJ2-1; cdr3_aa: ASSYNRGGLEQF
cdr3_length: 8; v_call: TRBV29-1; j_call: TRBJ2-1; cdr3_aa: SVLSDEQF
cdr3_length: 14; v_call: TRBV5-1; j_call: TRBJ2-5; cdr3_aa: ASSLRYRGTQETQY
cdr3_length: 11; v_call: TRBV9; j_call: TRBJ1-1; cdr3_aa: ASSVTGNTEAF
cdr3_length: 12; v_call: TRBV19; j_call: TRBJ2-7; cdr3_aa: ASSIADGSYEQY
cdr3_length: 14; v_call: TRBV7-3; j_call: TRBJ2-2; cdr3_aa: ASSSGTSGRSGELF
cdr3_length: 19; v_call: TRBV3-1/TRBV3-2; j_call: TRBJ2-1; cdr3_aa: ASSQDRAAGGPSVTYNEQF
cdr3_length: 13; v_call: TRBV11-2; j_call: TRBJ1-1; cdr3_aa: ASSHGWGVNTEAF
cdr3_length: 13; v_call: TRBV19; j_call: TRBJ2-1; cdr3_aa: ASSIGLGSYNEQF
cdr3_length: 11; v_call: TRBV12-3/TRBV12-4; j_call: TRBJ2-7; cdr3_aa: ASRQTGGREQY
cdr3_length: 12; v_call: TRBV7-8; j_call: TRBJ2-7; cdr3_aa: ASSLDSATSEQY
cdr3_length: 12; v_call: TRBV27; j_call: TRBJ1-5; cdr3_aa: ATQGQNSNQPQH
cdr3_length: 13; v_call: TRBV3-1/TRBV3-2; j_call: TRBJ1-2; cdr3_aa: ASSQWVKGDYGYT
cdr3_length: 15; v_call: TRBV7-3; j_call: TRBJ2-1; cdr3_aa: ASSSPGSGRAGSEQF
cdr3_length: 11; v_call: TRBV28; j_call: TRBJ2-2; cdr3_aa: ASSLSVVGELF
cdr3_length: 9; v_call: TRBV2; j_call: TRBJ2-1; cdr3_aa: ATTGGNEQF
cdr3_length: 13; v_call: TRBV5-1; j_call: TRBJ2-5; cdr3_aa: ASRGPDRGWETQY
cdr3_length: 13; v_call: TRBV2; j_call: TRBJ2-1; cdr3_aa: ASSTGQGGYNEQF